This T cell receptor beta chain was documented in a study of beta chain features in type 1 diabetes. General study results and limits: Across all four CD4+ subsets, people with type 1 diabetes showed modestly shorter TCRB CDR3s.

Reverse transcription of all isolated RNA meant that expressed TCRB transcripts were sequenced. Method: immunoSEQ multiplex PCR; TCRdb's copy keeps in-frame clones and lacks some. The profile shows hundreds of thousands of clones, 13% of them singletons. Per the germline V gene, CDR1 is SGHDT and CDR2 is YYEEEE. CDR3 length equals 11 residues. The ends were cut back, 3 bases at V and 2 bases at J, with 0 bases in the middle. This clone has ten or more counts. Its antigen is still unknown. Other nucleotide sequences from this sample produce the same CDR3. This sequence joins TRBV5-6 and TRBJ2-1, with D hard to call. The sample taken for sequencing was naive CD4+ T cells from blood. This clonotype was sampled from a young man with type 1 diabetes. CDR3 sequence reads: CASSSYNEQFF. CDR3 bases: TGTGCCAGCAGCTCCTACAATGAGCAGTTCTTC.